The text below deals with one T cell receptor beta chain. Its antigen remains unknown. Germline-derived CDR1 and CDR2 are MNHNY and SVGAGI (reference sequence). This CDR3 has 15 amino acids. V trimming: 6 bases; J trimming: 3 bases; junction bases outside the gene matches: 6. The PCR was carried out with 60 Vbeta primers and 13 Jbeta primers. Assay used: immunoSEQ multiplex PCR; TCRdb lists only in-frame clones, some missing. The sample lists about 120,000 clones; roughly 78% were seen once. This entry is derived from a study of cytomegalovirus exposure and HLA in healthy donors. Study results and limitations: Earlier analysis looked at TCR beta V segments, and most were productive about 90% or about 30% of the time. Per a later analysis, HLA-associated TCR beta chains showed more clonal expansion than other, equally common TCR beta chains.

What was sequenced was PBMCs. The sequence came from a man aged 25-45 years in good health and CMV-seronegative. The gene calls are TRBV6-6 and TRBJ1-3, with 9 bases lining up with TRBD1. The CDR3 nucleotides are TGTGCCAGCAGACCGACAGGGGGAGGTGGAAACACCATATATTTT. Translation gives CASRPTGGGGNTIYF.